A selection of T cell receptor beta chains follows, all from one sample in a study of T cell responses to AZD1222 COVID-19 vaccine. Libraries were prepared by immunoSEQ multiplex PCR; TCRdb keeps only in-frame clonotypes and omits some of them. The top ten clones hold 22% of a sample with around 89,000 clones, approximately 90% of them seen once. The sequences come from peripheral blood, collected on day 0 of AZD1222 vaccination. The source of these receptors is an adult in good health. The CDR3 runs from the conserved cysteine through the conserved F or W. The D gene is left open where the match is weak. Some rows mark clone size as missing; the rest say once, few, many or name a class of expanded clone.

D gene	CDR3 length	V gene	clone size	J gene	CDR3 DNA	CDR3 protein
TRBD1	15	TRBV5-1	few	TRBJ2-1	TGCGCCAGCAGCTTGGGACAGGGTTATTACAATGAGCAGTTCTTC	CASSLGQGYYNEQFF
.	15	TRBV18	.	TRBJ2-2	TGTGCCAGCTCACGAACGACAGGTAGCACCGGGGAGCTGTTTTTT	CASSRTTGSTGELFF
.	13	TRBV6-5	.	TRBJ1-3	TGTGCCAGCAGGCTTAACTCTGGAAACACCATATATTTT	CASRLNSGNTIYF
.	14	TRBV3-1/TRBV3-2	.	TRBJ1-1	TGTGCCAGCACCCGGGGGGTCTACAACCCTGAAGCTTTCTTT	CASTRGVYNPEAFF
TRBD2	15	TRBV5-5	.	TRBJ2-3	TGTGCCAGCATCCCTGGACTAGCGGGGGCGGATACGCAGTATTTT	CASIPGLAGADTQYF
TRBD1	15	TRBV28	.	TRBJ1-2	TGTGCCAGCAGCTCAAGACTAGGGGGCGGCTATGGCTACACCTTC	CASSSRLGGGYGYTF
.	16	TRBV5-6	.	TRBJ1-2	TGTGCCAGCAGCTTGTACCCCACGGCGGGGTTGAGCGGCTACACCTTC	CASSLYPTAGLSGYTF
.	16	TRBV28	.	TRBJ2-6	TGTGCCAGCAGTTCCCCTGGCAGGTATGGGGCCAACGTCCTGACTTTC	CASSSPGRYGANVLTF
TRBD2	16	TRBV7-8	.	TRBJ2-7	TGTGCCAGCAGCCCGAGGTCCGGGACTACCATCTACGAGCAGTACTTC	CASSPRSGTTIYEQYF
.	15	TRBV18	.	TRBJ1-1	TGTGCCAGCTCCCCGAGGAAGGACCCGAACACTGAAGCTTTCTTT	CASSPRKDPNTEAFF
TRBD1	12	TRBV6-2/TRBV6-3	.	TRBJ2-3	TGTGCCAGCAGTTTCGGGACAGGGGTGGAGTATTTT	CASSFGTGVEYF
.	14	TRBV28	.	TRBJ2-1	TGTGCCAGCAGTTTTCTGGGGGGGCCCAATGAGCAGTTCTTC	CASSFLGGPNEQFF
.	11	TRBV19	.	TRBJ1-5	TGTGCCAGTAATCGGGCCGAGCCCCAGCATTTT	CASNRAEPQHF
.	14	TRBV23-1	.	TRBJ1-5	TGCGCCAGCAGTGTTCCCAGGGCCATTCAGCCCCAGCATTTT	CASSVPRAIQPQHF
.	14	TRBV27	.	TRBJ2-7	TGTGCCAGCAGTGGGGCGTTACAGGGCTACGAGCAGTACTTC	CASSGALQGYEQYF
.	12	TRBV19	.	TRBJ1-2	TGTGCCAGTAGTATAGCGGCAGCTGGCTACACCTTC	CASSIAAAGYTF
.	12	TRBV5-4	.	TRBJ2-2	TGTGCCAGCAGCGCCCCGGGGCGGGAGCTGTTTTTT	CASSAPGRELFF
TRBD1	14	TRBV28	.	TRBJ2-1	TGTGCCAGCAGTTTCCGGGACAGGGTCAATGAGCAGTTCTTC	CASSFRDRVNEQFF
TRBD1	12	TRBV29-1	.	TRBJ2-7	TGCAGCACGGGACAGGGGGCCTACGAGCAGTACTTC	CSTGQGAYEQYF
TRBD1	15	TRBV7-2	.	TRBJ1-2	TGTGCCAGCAGCCCTAGGGATACAGGGGCGTATGGCTACACCTTC	CASSPRDTGAYGYTF
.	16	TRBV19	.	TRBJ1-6	TGTGCCAGTAGTATCAGGAAGAGCTCCTATAATTCACCCCTCCACTTT	CASSIRKSSYNSPLHF
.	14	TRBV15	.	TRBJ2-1	TGTGCCATTCAAGCCAGGGACTCCTACAATGAGCAGTTCTTC	CAIQARDSYNEQFF
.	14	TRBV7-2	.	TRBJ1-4	TGTGCCAGCAGCTTAGCTGGGGTTAATGAAAAACTGTTTTTT	CASSLAGVNEKLFF
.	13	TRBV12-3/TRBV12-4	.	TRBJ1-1	TGTGCCAGCAGTCGCGGGGGGAGGACTGAAGCTTTCTTT	CASSRGGRTEAFF
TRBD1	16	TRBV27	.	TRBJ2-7	TGTGCCAGCAGTCTACTACCCCCGGGACAGGGGTACGAGCAGTACTTC	CASSLLPPGQGYEQYF
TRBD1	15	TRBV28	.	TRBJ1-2	TGTGCCAGCAGTTTACCTGGACAGGGTTGGGAAGGCTACACCTTC	CASSLPGQGWEGYTF
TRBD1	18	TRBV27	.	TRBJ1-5	TGTGCCAGCAGTTCCAGGGGGCCTCGTAACGCGTTGAATCAGCCCCAGCATTTT	CASSSRGPRNALNQPQHF
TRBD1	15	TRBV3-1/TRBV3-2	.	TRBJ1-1	TGTGCCAGCAGCATAACTCCGGGACAGCGGACTGAAGCTTTCTTT	CASSITPGQRTEAFF
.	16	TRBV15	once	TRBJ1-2	TGTGCCACGACCTTAGGACAGCCTGGGACTGGCTATGGCTACACCTTC	CATTLGQPGTGYGYTF
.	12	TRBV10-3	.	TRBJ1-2	TGTGCCATCGGTTGGATTAACTATGGCTACACCTTC	CAIGWINYGYTF